This TCR beta chain was sequenced for a study of blood T cell repertoires in COVID-19. Looking at the study overall: Both acute and convalescent COVID-19 samples were obtained from the United States, Italy and Spain. From T cells, B-cell-depleted T cells, or PBMCs came the material, which was cDNA or gDNA.

V gave up 3 bases and J gave up 0 bases, with 5 bases separating them. CDR3 length equals 13 residues. Authors' analysis steps: The assay estimated nucleated cells by amplifying reference gene primers. Assay used: immunoSEQ multiplex PCR; TCRdb lists only in-frame clones, some missing. That table furnishes V, J and clone size, whereas the DNA furnished D and trimming. The sample gives approximately 230,000 clones, about four fifths of which show up once; over 7.5% is in the top ten. Sequencing was done on a sample of peripheral blood. This receptor was taken from a man at least 80 years old with acute or convalescent COVID-19. The chain combines TRBV12-3 or TRBV12-4 with TRBJ1-1, with unresolved D. The CDR3 nucleotides read TGTGCCAGCAGTTTTAGTGTGAACACTGAAGCTTTCTTT. It codes for CASSFSVNTEAFF.